The 10 T cell receptor beta chains in this list originate from one sample, sequenced in a study of shared clonotypes between healthy human individuals. Method: immunoSEQ multiplex PCR; TCRdb's copy keeps in-frame clones and lacks some. The data contain a few million clones, around 94% of them singletons. The material sequenced was naive CD4+ T cells sorted from blood. Noted subset: CD45RA+ positively selected. The source is a man between 18 and 29 years old in good health.

The gene calls are TRBV5-1 and TRBJ1-2; D might be TRBD1 (5 bases). Germline-derived CDR1 and CDR2 are SGHRS and YFSETQ. V lost 1 base and J 7 bases, leaving 8 bases between the germline ends. This CDR3 region has 12 residues. CDR3 protein: CASSLIGVGYTF. CDR3 nucleotide sequence: TGCGCCAGCAGCTTGATAGGGGTTGGCTACACCTTC.

This chain links TRBV5-1 with TRBJ2-3, with TRBD2 matching 10 bases. The J segment lost 2 bases and the V segment lost 0 bases, leaving 6 bases of the junction unmatched. The CDR3 length is 17 residues. CDR1 and CDR2 (germline): SGHRS, YFSETQ. CDR3 amino acids: CASSLAPLAGDTDTQYF. As DNA, the CDR3 is TGCGCCAGCAGCTTGGCCCCCCTAGCGGGGGACACAGATACGCAGTATTTT.

This clone appeared a few times. Other DNA variants within this sample encode the same CDR3. J is TRBJ2-6 and V is TRBV5-1; D remains unclear. V was pared by 3 bases and J by 0 bases, with 4 bases between. CDR1 and CDR2 from the germline V gene are SGHRS and YFSETQ. The CDR3 runs to 14 residues. CDR3 in DNA: TGCGCCAGCAGCTCGGGCTCTGGGGCCAACGTCCTGACTTTC. This sequence encodes CASSSGSGANVLTF.

The chain joins TRBV7-2 to TRBJ2-7, with a tentative D call TRBD2 (6 bases). The CDR3 is 15 residues long. CDR1 and CDR2 (germline): SGHTA, FQGNSA. The V end lost 5 bases, the J end lost 3 bases, and 17 bases lay between the germline ends. The CDR3 spells CASSPPGGLGYEQYF. As DNA, the CDR3 is TGTGCCAGCAGCCCACCTGGGGGGTTGGGCTACGAGCAGTACTTC.

This clone was observed once. The chain employs TRBV18 and TRBJ2-1; 9 bases are a match to TRBD2. The CDR3 covers 15 residues. With 6 bases clipped from V and 6 bases from J, the junction kept 9 bases outside the gene matches. Germline V lookup: CDR1 KGHSH, CDR2 LQKENI. The CDR3 is CASSLTSGGGNEQFF. The CDR3, as DNA: TGTGCCAGCTCCTTGACTAGCGGAGGGGGCAATGAGCAGTTCTTC.

The gene calls are TRBV11-2 and TRBJ2-5; 7 positions match TRBD1. Per germline, CDR1 SGHAT and CDR2 FQNNGV. Losses at the gene ends were 5 bases for V and 0 bases for J; bases not matched to a gene: 6. The CDR3 length is 15 residues. DNA for the CDR3: TGTGCCAGCAGCGGGGAAGGGACAGACCAAGAGACCCAGTACTTC. This sequence encodes CASSGEGTDQETQYF. The entire variable domain, with the rest obtained from reference TRBV11-2 and TRBJ2-5, is as follows: EAGVAQSPRYKIIEKRQSVAFWCNPISGHATLYWYQQILGQGPKLLIQFQNNGVVDDSQLPKDRFSAERLKGVDSTLKIQPAKLEDSAVYLCASSGEGTDQETQYFGPGTRLLVL.

V and J are TRBV10-3 and TRBJ1-2; 10 bases are a match to TRBD1. V was clipped by 6 bases and J by 6 bases; unmatched bases: 7. The CDR3 spans 14 residues. Germline V gene data show CDR1 as ENHRY and CDR2 as SYGVKD. CDR3 protein: CAIRLGQGVDGYTF. CDR3 nucleotides: TGTGCCATCAGGCTTGGACAGGGGGTCGATGGCTACACCTTC.

The chain couples TRBV5-4 to TRBJ2-7, with 11 bases that match TRBD2. Germline trimming cut 4 bases from V and 0 bases from J; bases unmatched to any gene: 3. From germline, CDR1 is SGHNT and CDR2 YYREEE (reference sequence). The CDR3 spans 15 residues. In DNA, the CDR3 is TGTGCCAGCAGCGCCACTAGCGGGAGCTCCTACGAGCAGTACTTC. Residues: CASSATSGSSYEQYF.

The chain has TRBV28 and TRBJ2-2; D may correspond to TRBD1 or TRBD2 (7 bases each). The V gene lost 10 bases and the J gene lost 1 base, with 13 bases spanning the gap. Germline lookup yields CDR1 MDHEN and CDR2 SYDVKM. The CDR3 spans 14 residues. The CDR3 loop reads CATRGGLNTGELFF. The CDR3 region has the DNA TGTGCCACCAGGGGGGGCTTGAACACCGGGGAGCTGTTTTTT.

The rearrangement joins TRBV27 to TRBJ2-3; 14 bases agree with TRBD2. This CDR3 is 16 amino acids long. V trimming: 3 bases; J trimming: 9 bases; junction bases outside the gene matches: 8. Germline CDR1 is MNHEY and CDR2 is SMNVEV (reference sequence). CDR3 sequence reads: CASSLSPTSGGDTQYF. CDR3 sequence (DNA): TGTGCCAGCAGTTTGTCCCCGACTAGCGGGGGGGACACGCAGTATTTT.